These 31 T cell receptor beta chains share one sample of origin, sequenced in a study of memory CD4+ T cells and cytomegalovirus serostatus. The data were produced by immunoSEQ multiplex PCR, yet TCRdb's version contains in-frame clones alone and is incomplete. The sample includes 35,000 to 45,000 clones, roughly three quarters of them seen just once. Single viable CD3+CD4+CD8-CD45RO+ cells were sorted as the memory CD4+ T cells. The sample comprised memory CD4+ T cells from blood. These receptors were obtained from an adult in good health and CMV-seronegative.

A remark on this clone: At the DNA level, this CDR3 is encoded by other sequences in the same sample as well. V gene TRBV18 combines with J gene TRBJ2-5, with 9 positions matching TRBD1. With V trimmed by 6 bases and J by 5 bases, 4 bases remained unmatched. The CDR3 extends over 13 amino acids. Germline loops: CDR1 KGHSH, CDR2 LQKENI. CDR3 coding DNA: TGTGCCAGCTCCCCCGGGACAGGGGAGACCCAGTACTTC. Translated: CASSPGTGETQYF.

The CDR3 sequence: CASSYEAVGEKLFF. The DNA for the CDR3 is TGTGCCAGCAGTTACGAGGCGGTGGGGGAAAAACTGTTTTTT. The chain links TRBV6-5 to TRBJ1-4, with D unresolved. Trimming took 2 bases from V and 8 from J, leaving 12 bases between them. This CDR3 has 14 residues. The germline CDR1 and CDR2 sequences are MNHEY and SVGAGI.

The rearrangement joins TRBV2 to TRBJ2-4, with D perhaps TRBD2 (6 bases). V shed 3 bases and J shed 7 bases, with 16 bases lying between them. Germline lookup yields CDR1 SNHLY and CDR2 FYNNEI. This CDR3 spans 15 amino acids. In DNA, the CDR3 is TGTGCCAGCAGTGACGTCGGGATCGGAGGGAACATTCAGTACTTC. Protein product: CASSDVGIGGNIQYF.

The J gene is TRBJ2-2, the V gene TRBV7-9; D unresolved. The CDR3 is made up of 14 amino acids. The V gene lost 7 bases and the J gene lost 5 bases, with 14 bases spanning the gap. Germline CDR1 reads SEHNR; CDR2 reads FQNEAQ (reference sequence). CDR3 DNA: TGTGCCAGCAAGAGCGCCCCCTTAACCGGGGAGCTGTTTTTT. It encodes CASKSAPLTGELFF.

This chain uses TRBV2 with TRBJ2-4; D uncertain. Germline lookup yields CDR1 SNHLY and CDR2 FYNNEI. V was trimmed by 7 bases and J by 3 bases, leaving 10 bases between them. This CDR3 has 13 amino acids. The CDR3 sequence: CASMVNGKNIQYF. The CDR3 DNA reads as TGTGCCAGCATGGTGAATGGCAAAAACATTCAGTACTTC.

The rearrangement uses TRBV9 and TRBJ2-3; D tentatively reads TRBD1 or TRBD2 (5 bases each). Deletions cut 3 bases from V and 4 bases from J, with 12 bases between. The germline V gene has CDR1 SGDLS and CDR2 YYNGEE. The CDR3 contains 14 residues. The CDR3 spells CASSASWGSDTQYF. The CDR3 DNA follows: TGTGCCAGCAGCGCCTCCTGGGGGTCAGATACGCAGTATTTT. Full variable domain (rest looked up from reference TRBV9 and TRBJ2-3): DSGVTQTPKHLITATGQRVTLRCSPRSGDLSVYWYQQSLDQGLQFLIQYYNGEERAKGNILERFSAQQFPDLHSELNLSSLELGDSALYFCASSASWGSDTQYFGPGTRLTVL.

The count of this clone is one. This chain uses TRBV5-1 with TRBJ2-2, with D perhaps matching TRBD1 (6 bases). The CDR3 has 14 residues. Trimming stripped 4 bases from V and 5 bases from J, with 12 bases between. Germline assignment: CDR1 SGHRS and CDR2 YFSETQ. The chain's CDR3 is CASSGDTSTGELFF. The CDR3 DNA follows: TGCGCCAGCAGCGGGGACACCAGTACCGGGGAGCTGTTTTTT.

The CDR3 sequence: CASSEFSNTQGLNIQYF. In nucleotides, the CDR3 is TGTGCCAGCAGTGAGTTCAGTAACACGCAGGGCCTAAACATTCAGTACTTC. The chain combines TRBV2 with TRBJ2-4; D may be TRBD1 (5 bases). CDR3 length: 17 residues. The ends were cut back, 3 bases at V and 6 bases at J, with 21 bases in the middle. CDR1 and CDR2 from the germline V gene are SNHLY and FYNNEI.

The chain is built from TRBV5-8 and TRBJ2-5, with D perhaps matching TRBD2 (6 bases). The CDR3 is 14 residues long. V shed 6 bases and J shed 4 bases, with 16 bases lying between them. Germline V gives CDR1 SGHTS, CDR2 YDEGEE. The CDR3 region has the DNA TGTGCCAGCAATCTAGAGGGAGGTGGAGAGACCCAGTACTTC. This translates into CASNLEGGGETQYF.

The CDR3 coding sequence is TGTGCCAGCAGCTTGGCCTCAGGGGGGGGCCAGCCCCAGCATTTT. Translating gives CASSLASGGGQPQHF. This chain uses TRBV5-6 with TRBJ1-5; 7 nucleotides agree with TRBD1. The CDR3 consists of 15 residues. V trimming: 0 bases; J trimming: 7 bases; junction bases outside the gene matches: 7. Germline V gives CDR1 SGHDT, CDR2 YYEEEE. The full variable domain, with the rest looked up from reference TRBV5-6 and TRBJ1-5, is DAGVTQSPTHLIKTRGQQVTLRCSPKSGHDTVSWYQQALGQGPQFIFQYYEEEERQRGNFPDRFSGHQFPNYSSELNVNALLLGDSALYLCASSLASGGGQPQHFGDGTRLSIL.

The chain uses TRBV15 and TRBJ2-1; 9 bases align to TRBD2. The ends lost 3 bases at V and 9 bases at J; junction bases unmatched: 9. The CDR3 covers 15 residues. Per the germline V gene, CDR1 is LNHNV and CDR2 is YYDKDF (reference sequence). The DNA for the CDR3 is TGTGCCACCAGCAGGCCCTTTAGCGGGAGAATTGAGCAGTTCTTC. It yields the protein CATSRPFSGRIEQFF. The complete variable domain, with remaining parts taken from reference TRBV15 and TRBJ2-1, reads DAMVIQNPRYQVTQFGKPVTLSCSQTLNHNVMYWYQQKSSQAPKLLFHYYDKDFNNEADTPDNFQSRRPNTSFCFLDIRSPGLGDTAMYLCATSRPFSGRIEQFFGPGTRLTVL.

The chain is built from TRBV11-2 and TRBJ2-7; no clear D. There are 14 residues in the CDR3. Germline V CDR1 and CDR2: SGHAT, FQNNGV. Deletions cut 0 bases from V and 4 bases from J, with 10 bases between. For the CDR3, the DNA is TGTGCCAGCAGCTTAGATTCCCAACAGTACGAGCAGTACTTC. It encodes CASSLDSQQYEQYF.

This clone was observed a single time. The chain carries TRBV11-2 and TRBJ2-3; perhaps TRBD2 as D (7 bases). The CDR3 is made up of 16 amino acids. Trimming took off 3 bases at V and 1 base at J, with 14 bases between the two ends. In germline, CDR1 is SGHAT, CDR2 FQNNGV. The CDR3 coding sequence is TGTGCCAGCAGCTTTTTGGGGGGGCGGGGCACAGATACGCAGTATTTT. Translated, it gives CASSFLGGRGTDTQYF.

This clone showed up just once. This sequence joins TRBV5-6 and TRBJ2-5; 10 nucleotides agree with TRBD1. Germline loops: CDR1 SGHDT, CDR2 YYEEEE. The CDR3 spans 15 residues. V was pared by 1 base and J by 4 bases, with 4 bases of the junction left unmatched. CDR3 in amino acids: CASSLRQGATETQYF. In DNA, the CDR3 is TGTGCCAGCAGCTTGCGACAGGGGGCTACAGAGACCCAGTACTTC.

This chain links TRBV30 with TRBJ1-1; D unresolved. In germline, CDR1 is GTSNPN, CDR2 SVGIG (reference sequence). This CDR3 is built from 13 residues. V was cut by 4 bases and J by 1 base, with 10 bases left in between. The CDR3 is CAWKLQRNTEAFF. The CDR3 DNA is TGTGCCTGGAAACTACAGAGGAACACTGAAGCTTTCTTT.

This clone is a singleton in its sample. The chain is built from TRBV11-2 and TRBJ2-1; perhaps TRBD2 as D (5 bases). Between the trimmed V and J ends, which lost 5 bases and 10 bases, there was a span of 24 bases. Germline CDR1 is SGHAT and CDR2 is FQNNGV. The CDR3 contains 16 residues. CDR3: CASSPPLGSVVGEQFF. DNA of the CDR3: TGTGCCAGCAGCCCGCCTTTGGGGAGCGTTGTCGGAGAGCAGTTCTTC. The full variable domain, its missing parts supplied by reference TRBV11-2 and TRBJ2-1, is EAGVAQSPRYKIIEKRQSVAFWCNPISGHATLYWYQQILGQGPKLLIQFQNNGVVDDSQLPKDRFSAERLKGVDSTLKIQPAKLEDSAVYLCASSPPLGSVVGEQFFGPGTRLTVL.

CDR3 region: CASSQWGGRATNEKLFF. The CDR3 nucleotides are TGCGCCAGCAGCCAATGGGGGGGGCGCGCAACTAATGAAAAACTGTTTTTT. This sequence joins TRBV4-3 and TRBJ1-4; tentatively, D is TRBD1 (6 bases). The CDR3 length is 17 residues. CDR1 and CDR2 from the germline V gene are LGHNA and YSLEER. The germline V and J ends were trimmed by 2 bases and 0 bases, with 13 bases remaining between them.

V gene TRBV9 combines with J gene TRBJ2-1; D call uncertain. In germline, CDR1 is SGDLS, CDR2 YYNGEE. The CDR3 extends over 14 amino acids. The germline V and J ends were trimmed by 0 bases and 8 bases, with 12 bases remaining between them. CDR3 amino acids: CASSVDQLGDEQFF. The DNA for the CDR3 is TGTGCCAGCAGCGTAGATCAGCTAGGAGATGAGCAGTTCTTC.

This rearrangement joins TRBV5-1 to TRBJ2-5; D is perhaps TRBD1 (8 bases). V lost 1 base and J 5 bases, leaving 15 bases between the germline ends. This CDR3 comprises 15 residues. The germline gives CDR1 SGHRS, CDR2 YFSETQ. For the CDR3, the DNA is TGCGCCAGCAGCTTGACAGGGGGGGGTGAGGAGACCCAGTACTTC. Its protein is CASSLTGGGEETQYF.

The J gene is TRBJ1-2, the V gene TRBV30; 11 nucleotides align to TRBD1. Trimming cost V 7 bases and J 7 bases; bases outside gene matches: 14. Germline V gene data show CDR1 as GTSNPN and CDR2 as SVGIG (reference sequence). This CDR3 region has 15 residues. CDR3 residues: CASPLQGQGVSGYTF. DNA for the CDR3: TGTGCCTCTCCCCTTCAGGGACAGGGGGTTAGTGGCTACACCTTC.

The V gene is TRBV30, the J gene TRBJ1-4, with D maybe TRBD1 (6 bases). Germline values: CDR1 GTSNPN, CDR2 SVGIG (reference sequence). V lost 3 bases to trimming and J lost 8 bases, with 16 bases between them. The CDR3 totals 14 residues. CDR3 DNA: TGTGCCTGGAGACCACGCACAGGGAACGAAAAACTGTTTTTT. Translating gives CAWRPRTGNEKLFF.

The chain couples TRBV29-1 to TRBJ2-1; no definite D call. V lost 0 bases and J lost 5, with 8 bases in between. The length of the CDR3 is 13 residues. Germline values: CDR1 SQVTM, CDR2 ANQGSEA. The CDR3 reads CSVEDWKDNEQFF. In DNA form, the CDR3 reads TGCAGCGTTGAAGACTGGAAGGACAATGAGCAGTTCTTC.

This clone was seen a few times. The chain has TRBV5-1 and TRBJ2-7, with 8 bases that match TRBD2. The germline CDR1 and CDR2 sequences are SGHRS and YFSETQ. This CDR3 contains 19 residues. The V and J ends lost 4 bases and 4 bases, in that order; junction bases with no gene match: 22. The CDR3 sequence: CASSTLAGGGERTPYEQYF. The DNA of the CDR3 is TGCGCCAGCAGCACGCTGGCGGGAGGAGGAGAGCGCACTCCTTACGAGCAGTACTTC.

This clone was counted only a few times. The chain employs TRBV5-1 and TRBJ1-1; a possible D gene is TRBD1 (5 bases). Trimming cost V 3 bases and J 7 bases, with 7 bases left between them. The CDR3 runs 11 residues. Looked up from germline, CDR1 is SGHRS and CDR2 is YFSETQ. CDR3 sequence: CASSSDSEAFF. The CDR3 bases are TGCGCCAGCAGCTCTGACAGTGAAGCTTTCTTT. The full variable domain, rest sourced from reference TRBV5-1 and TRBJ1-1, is KAGVTQTPRYLIKTRGQQVTLSCSPISGHRSVSWYQQTPGQGLQFLFEYFSETQRNKGNFPGRFSGRQFSNSRSEMNVSTLELGDSALYLCASSSDSEAFFGQGTRLTVV.

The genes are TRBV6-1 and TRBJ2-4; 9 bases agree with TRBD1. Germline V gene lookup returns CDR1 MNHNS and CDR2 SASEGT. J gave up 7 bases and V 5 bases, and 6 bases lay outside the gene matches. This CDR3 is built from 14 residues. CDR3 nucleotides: TGTGCCAGCAGTCGGGACAGGGCATGGAACATTCAGTACTTC. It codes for CASSRDRAWNIQYF.

The CDR3 spells CAWSGGLAGADTQYF. CDR3 DNA: TGTGCCTGGAGTGGGGGACTAGCGGGAGCAGATACGCAGTATTTT. The V and J genes are TRBV30 and TRBJ2-3; 14 nucleotides line up with TRBD2. Germline lookup yields CDR1 GTSNPN and CDR2 SVGIG (reference sequence). V shed 1 base, J shed 4 bases, and the junction held 1 base outside the gene matches. This CDR3 region has 15 residues.

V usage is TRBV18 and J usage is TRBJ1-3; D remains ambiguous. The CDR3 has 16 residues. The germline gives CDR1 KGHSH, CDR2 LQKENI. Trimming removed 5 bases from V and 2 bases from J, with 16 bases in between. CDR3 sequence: CASSARVDLTGNTIYF. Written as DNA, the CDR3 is TGTGCCAGCTCAGCGCGGGTGGATTTGACTGGAAACACCATATATTTT.

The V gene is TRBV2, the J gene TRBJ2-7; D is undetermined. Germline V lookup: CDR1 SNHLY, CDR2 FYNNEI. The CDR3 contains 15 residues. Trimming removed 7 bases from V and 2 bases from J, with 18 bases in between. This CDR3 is CASNQVTPQTYEQYF. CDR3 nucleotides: TGTGCCAGCAATCAGGTAACGCCCCAAACCTACGAGCAGTACTTC.

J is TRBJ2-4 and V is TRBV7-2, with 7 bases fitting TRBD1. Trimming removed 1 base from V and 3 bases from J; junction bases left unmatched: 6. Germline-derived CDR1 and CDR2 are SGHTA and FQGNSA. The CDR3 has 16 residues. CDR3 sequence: CASSLVGTANKNIQYF. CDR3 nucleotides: TGTGCCAGCAGCTTAGTAGGGACAGCTAACAAAAACATTCAGTACTTC.

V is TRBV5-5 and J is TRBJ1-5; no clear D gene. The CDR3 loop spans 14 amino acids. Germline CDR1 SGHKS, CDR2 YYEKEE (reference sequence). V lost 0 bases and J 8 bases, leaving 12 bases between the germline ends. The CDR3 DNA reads TGTGCCAGCAGCTTGGAGGATACGAAAAAGCCCCAGCATTTT. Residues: CASSLEDTKKPQHF.

In DNA, the CDR3 is TGTGCCAGCAGCCCGCCGGACGCCTACTACGAGCAGTACTTC. As protein: CASSPPDAYYEQYF. J is TRBJ2-5 and V is TRBV11-2; D call uncertain. Matching the DNA end better, TRBJ2-7 makes the J call doubtful. Germline lookup yields CDR1 SGHAT and CDR2 FQNNGV. CDR3 length equals 14 residues.